This T cell receptor beta chain was profiled in a study of T cells in Graves' hyperthyroidism and ophthalmopathy. Study as a whole: Peripheral blood specimens were obtained at initial diagnosis, prior to any treatment.

Overall study results and limits: Also found in blood were most expanded thyroid clonotypes above 0.001.

A roughly 10 ml volume of fresh peripheral blood provided the PBMCs. A few counts support this clonotype. Its antigen is unidentified. Template material for amplifying TCR beta CDR3 regions consisted of RNA transcripts. During a first-round RT-PCR of the TCR CDR3, the HTBI primer set was used. A single record per CDR3 protein comes from TCRdb applying MiXCR to the multiplex PCR reads. Of around 700,000 distinct CDR3 sequences in the sample, approximately 18% are singletons; the top ten hold about a sixth. This clonotype was obtained from a woman in her 50s with Graves' hyperthyroidism that later progressed to Graves' ophthalmopathy. Input material: blood.

The CDR3 region has the DNA TGCAGTGCTAGGGTTCAGGGTTCCTACGAGCAGTACTTC. Its translation is CSARVQGSYEQYF. The chain joins TRBV20-1 to TRBJ2-7; D might be TRBD1 (5 bases). Trimming took 3 bases from V and 1 from J, leaving 10 bases between them. The germline gives CDR1 DFQATT, CDR2 SNEGSKA (reference sequence). The CDR3 contains 13 residues.